The T cell receptor (beta chain) described here comes from a study of T cell repertoires in cytomegalovirus infection. Across the whole study: Based on public TCR beta signatures, there were indications of CMV infection and of a matching HLA type.

A word on this clonotype: Antigen unknown.

Study results and caveats: The response measured ex vivo was dominated by TCR beta clonotypes (HLA-C-restricted and CMV-specific).

Germline V gene sequence: CDR1 ENHRY, CDR2 SYGVKD. V gave up 5 bases and J gave up 1 base; unmatched junction bases: 8. This CDR3 contains 17 residues. MiXCR, run by TCRdb on the reads, gives a single entry per CDR3 protein. The sample carries around 350,000 distinct CDR3 sequences, about a sixth recorded once. The source of this sequence is a human donor in good health (CMV status not recorded). Some clones in this sample may be carry-over from other donors' samples. This chain links TRBV10-3 with TRBJ2-1; 10 bases fit TRBD2. Material: PBMCs. The CDR3 sequence: CAISLLAGVLSYNEQFF. In nucleotides, the CDR3 is TGTGCCATCAGTTTGCTAGCGGGAGTTTTGTCCTACAATGAGCAGTTCTTC.